The sequence of this T cell receptor (beta chain) was determined in a study of long-term antiretroviral therapy in people with HIV. V was shortened by 1 base and J by 2 bases, with 15 bases between the two germline ends. The length of the CDR3 is 16 residues. Per the germline V gene, CDR1 is MNHNS and CDR2 is SASEGT. Version v3.0 of the immunoSEQ assay was performed at survey level. Assay used: immunoSEQ multiplex PCR; TCRdb lists only in-frame clones, some missing. The repertoire holds around 15,000 clones, with 77% as singletons. The sequenced sample was unsorted PBMCs, obtained 2.1 years after starting antiretroviral therapy. The chain carries TRBV6-1 and TRBJ2-7; tentatively, D is TRBD1 (5 bases). The clonotype was recovered from a man aged 40-49 years with HIV. This CDR3 reads CASSEGVGPATYEQYF. In DNA, the CDR3 is TGTGCCAGCAGTGAAGGGGTGGGGCCAGCCACCTACGAGCAGTACTTC.